The table lists the clone carrying this T cell receptor beta chain with a few counts. Its cognate antigen is unknown. The data belong to a study of graft-versus-host responses after intestinal transplantation. Here immunoSEQ multiplex PCR was the method, and the copy in TCRdb shows in-frame clones only, minus some. The sample includes about 14,000 clones, 84% of them seen just once. Study outcomes and limitations: Early after transplant, HvG clones declined as circulating GvH clones peaked.

The sample in question was PBMCs, obtained after intestinal transplantation. The origin of this receptor is a human patient who received an intestinal transplant, so some T cells may come from the graft donor.

The CDR3 loop reads CASSVTGYTEAFF. For the CDR3, the DNA is TGTGCCAGCAGCGTGACAGGGTACACTGAAGCTTTCTTT. This rearrangement joins TRBV9 to TRBJ1-1; 7 positions agree with TRBD1. Germline V gene data show CDR1 as SGDLS and CDR2 as YYNGEE. V was pared by 2 bases and J by 3 bases, with 1 base of the junction left unmatched. CDR3 length: 13 amino acids.